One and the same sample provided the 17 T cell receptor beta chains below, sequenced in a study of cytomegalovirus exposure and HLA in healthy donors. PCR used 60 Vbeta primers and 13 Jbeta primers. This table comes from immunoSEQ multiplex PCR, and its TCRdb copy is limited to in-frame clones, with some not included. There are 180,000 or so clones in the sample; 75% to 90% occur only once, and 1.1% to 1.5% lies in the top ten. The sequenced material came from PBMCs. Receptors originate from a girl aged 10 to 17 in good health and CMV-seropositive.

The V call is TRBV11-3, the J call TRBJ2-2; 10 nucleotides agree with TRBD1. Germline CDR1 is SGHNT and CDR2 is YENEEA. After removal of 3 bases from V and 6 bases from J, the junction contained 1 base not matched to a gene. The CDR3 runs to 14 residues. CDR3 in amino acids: CASSLGQGSGELFF. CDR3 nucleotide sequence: TGTGCCAGCAGCTTGGGACAGGGGTCCGGGGAGCTGTTTTTT.

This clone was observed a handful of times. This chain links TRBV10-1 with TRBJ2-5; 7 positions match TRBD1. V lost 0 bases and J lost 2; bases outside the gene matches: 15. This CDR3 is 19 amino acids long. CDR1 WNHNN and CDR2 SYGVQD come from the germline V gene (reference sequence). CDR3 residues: CASSESIRGQRQSQETQYF. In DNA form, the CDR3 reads TGCGCCAGCAGTGAGTCTATTAGGGGACAGCGCCAAAGTCAAGAGACCCAGTACTTC.

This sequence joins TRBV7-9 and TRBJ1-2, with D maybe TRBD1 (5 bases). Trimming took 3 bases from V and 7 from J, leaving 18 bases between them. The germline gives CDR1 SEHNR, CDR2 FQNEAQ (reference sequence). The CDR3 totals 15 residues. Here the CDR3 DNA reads TGTGCCAGCAGCTTTGGTCCCAGGGATATCGGTGGCTACACCTTC. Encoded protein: CASSFGPRDIGGYTF.

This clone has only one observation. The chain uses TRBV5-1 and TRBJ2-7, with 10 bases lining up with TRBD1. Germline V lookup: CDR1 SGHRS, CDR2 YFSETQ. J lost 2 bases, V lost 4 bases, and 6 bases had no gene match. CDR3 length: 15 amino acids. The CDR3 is CASSPGQGLPYEQYF. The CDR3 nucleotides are TGCGCCAGCAGCCCGGGACAGGGGCTGCCCTACGAGCAGTACTTC. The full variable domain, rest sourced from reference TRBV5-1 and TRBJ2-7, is KAGVTQTPRYLIKTRGQQVTLSCSPISGHRSVSWYQQTPGQGLQFLFEYFSETQRNKGNFPGRFSGRQFSNSRSEMNVSTLELGDSALYLCASSPGQGLPYEQYFGPGTRLTVT.

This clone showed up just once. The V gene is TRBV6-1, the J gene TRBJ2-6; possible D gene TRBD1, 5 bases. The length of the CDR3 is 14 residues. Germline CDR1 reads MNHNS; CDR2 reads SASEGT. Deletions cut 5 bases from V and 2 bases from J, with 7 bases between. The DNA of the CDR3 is TGTGCCAGCAGTTGGACAACTGGGGCCAACGTCCTGACTTTC. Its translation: CASSWTTGANVLTF.

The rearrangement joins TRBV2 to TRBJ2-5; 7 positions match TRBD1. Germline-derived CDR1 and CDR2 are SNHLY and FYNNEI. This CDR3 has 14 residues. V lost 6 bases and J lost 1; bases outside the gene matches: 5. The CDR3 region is CASRSRDSQETQYF. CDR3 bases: TGTGCCAGCAGGTCCCGGGACAGCCAAGAGACCCAGTACTTC.

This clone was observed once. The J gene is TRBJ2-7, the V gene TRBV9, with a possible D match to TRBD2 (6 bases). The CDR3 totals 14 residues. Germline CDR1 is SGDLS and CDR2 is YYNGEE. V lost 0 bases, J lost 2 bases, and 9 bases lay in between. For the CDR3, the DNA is TGTGCCAGCAGCGTAGTTAGCGGAACCTACGAGCAGTACTTC. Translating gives CASSVVSGTYEQYF.

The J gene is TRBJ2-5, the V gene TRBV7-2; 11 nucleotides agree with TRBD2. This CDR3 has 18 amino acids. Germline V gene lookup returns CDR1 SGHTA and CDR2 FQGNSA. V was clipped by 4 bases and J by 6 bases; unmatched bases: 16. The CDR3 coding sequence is TGTGCCAGCAGCTCTCCGGGACTAGCGGAGCTTCCCCTGAAGACCCAGTACTTC. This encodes CASSSPGLAELPLKTQYF.

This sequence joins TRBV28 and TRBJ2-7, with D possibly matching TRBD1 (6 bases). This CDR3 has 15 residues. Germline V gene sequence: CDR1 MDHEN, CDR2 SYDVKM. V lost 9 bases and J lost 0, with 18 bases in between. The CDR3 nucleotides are TGTGCCAGTAGGAACAGGGCCCTCCTCTCCTACGAGCAGTACTTC. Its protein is CASRNRALLSYEQYF.

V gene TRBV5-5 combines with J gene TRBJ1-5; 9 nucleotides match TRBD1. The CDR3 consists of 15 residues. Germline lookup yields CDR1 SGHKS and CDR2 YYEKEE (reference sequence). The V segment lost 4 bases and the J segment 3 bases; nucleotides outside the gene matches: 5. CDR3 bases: TGTGCCAGCAGCCTTAGGACAGGGGACAATCAGCCCCAGCATTTT. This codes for CASSLRTGDNQPQHF.

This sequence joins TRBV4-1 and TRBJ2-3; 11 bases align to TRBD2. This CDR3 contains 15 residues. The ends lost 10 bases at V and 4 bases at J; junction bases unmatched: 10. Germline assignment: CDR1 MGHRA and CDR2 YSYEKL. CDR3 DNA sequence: TGCGCCACCGGAGGAACTAGCGGGAGTTCAGATACGCAGTATTTT. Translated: CATGGTSGSSDTQYF.

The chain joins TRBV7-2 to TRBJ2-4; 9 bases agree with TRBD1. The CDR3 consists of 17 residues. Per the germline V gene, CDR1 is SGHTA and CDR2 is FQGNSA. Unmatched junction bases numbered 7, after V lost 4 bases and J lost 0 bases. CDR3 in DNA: TGTGCCAGCAGCTACACAGGGGGCGGACTAGCCAAAAACATTCAGTACTTC. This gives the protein CASSYTGGGLAKNIQYF.

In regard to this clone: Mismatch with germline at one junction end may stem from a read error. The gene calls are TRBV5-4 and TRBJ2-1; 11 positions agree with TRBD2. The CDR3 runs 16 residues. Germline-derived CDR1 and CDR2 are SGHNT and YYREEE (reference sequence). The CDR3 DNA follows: TGTGCCAGCAGCTTGTCGACTAGCGGGGACTACACTGAGCAGTTCTTC. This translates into CASSLSTSGDYTEQFF. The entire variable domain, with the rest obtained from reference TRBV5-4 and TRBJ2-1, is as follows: ETGVTQSPTHLIKTRGQQVTLRCSSQSGHNTVSWYQQALGQGPQFIFQYYREEENGRGNFPPRFSGLQFPNYSSELNVNALELDDSALYLCASSLSTSGDYTEQFFGPGTRLTVL.

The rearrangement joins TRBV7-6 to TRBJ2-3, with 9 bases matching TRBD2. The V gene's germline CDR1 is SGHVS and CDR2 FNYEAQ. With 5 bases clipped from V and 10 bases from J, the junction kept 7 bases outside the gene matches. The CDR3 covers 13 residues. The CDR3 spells CASSRPTSGPQYF. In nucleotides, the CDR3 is TGTGCCAGCAGCCGTCCGACTAGCGGACCGCAGTATTTT.

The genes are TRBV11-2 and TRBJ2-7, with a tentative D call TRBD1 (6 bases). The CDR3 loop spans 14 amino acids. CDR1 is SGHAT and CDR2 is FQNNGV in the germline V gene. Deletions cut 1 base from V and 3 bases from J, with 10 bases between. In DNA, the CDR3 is TGTGCCAGCAGCTTAGTGGGGGCCAACTACGAGCAGTACTTC. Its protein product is CASSLVGANYEQYF. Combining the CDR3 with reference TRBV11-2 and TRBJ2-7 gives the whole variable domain EAGVAQSPRYKIIEKRQSVAFWCNPISGHATLYWYQQILGQGPKLLIQFQNNGVVDDSQLPKDRFSAERLKGVDSTLKIQPAKLEDSAVYLCASSLVGANYEQYFGPGTRLTVT.

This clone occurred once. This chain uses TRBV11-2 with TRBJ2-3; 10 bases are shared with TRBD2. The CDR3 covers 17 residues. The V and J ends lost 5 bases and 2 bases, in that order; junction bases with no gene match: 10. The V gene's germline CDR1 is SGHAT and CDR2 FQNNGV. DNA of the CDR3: TGTGCCAGCAGCCTTTGGCTAGCGGGAGCAACCACAGATACGCAGTATTTT. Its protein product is CASSLWLAGATTDTQYF.

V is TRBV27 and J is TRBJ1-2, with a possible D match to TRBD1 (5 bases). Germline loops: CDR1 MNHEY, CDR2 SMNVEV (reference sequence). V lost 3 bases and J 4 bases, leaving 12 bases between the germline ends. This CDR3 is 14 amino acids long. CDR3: CASSLGGRLYGYTF. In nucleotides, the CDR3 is TGTGCCAGCAGTTTGGGGGGACGCCTCTATGGCTACACCTTC.